This T cell receptor (beta chain) derives from a study of blood T cell repertoires in COVID-19. About the study: Collection of acute and convalescent COVID-19 samples took place in the United States, Italy and Spain. In each case, the material was cDNA or gDNA derived from T cells, B-cell-depleted T cells, or PBMCs.

CDR1 WSHSY and CDR2 SAAADI come from the germline V gene. J lost 4 bases, V lost 4 bases, and 2 bases had no gene match. The CDR3 loop spans 13 amino acids. Profiling relied on immunoSEQ multiplex PCR, and the TCRdb table lists in-frame clones only, not all of them. The sample lists 200,000 to 250,000 clones, 85% to 90% occurring once. This chain connects TRBV10-2 to TRBJ1-1, with 8 bases aligning to TRBD1. This clonotype was sampled from an older man with acute or convalescent COVID-19. What was sequenced was peripheral blood. CDR3 DNA sequence: TGCGCCAGCAGTGCTACAGGGGGCACTGAAGCTTTCTTT. Its protein product is CASSATGGTEAFF.